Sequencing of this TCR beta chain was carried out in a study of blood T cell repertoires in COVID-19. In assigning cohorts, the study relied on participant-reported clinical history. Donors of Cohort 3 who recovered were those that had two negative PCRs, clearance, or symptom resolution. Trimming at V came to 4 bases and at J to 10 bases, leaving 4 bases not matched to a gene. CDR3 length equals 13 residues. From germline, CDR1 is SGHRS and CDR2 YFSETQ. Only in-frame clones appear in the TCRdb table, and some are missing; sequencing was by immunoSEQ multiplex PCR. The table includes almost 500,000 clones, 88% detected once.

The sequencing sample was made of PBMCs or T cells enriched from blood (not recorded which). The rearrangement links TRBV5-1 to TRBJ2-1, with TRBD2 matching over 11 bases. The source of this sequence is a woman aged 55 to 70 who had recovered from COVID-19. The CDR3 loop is CASSPLAGEEQFF. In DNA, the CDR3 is TGCGCCAGCAGCCCACTAGCGGGGGAAGAGCAGTTCTTC.